One and the same sample provided the 27 T cell receptor beta chains below, sequenced in a study of T cell clonality in common variable immunodeficiency. Method: immunoSEQ multiplex PCR; TCRdb's copy keeps in-frame clones and lacks some. This sample carries about 47,000 clones, none of them present only once. Sequencing was done on a sample of peripheral blood mononuclear cells. These receptors came from a person aged 18 to 70 in good health.

This clone came up many times. The read terminates 3 residues before the CDR3 end, so the remaining end is supplied by the germline J gene. The rearrangement links TRBV5-1 to TRBJ1-6, with unresolved D. The CDR3 contains 15 residues. The germline V gene has CDR1 SGHRS and CDR2 YFSETQ. The V gene lost 5 bases and the J gene lost 9 bases, with 18 bases spanning the gap. CDR3 in amino acids: CASSPGSSGGSPLHF. The CDR3 bases that were read are TGCGCCAGCAGTCCGGGATCTAGCGGCGGTTCACCC.

As regards this clone: One junction end disagrees with the germline gene, perhaps due to a read error. The CDR3 end falls 3 residues outside the read, so it is completed with the germline J gene. Within the sample, other DNA sequences also encode this same CDR3. V gene TRBV7-9 combines with J gene TRBJ1-3, with D possibly being TRBD1 (6 bases). The CDR3 is 14 amino acids. From germline, CDR1 is SEHNR and CDR2 FQNEAQ (reference sequence). CDR3 protein: CASTLLEGGNTIYF. Incomplete CDR3 DNA: TGTGCCAGCACCCTATTGGAAGGGGGAAACACA.

This clone appeared many times. Read sequence stops 3 residues before the CDR3 end, and the germline J gene provides the missing end. This chain uses TRBV10-3 with TRBJ1-5; possible D gene TRBD1, 5 bases. Germline V gives CDR1 ENHRY, CDR2 SYGVKD. The CDR3 is made up of 13 amino acids. Trimming cost V 5 bases and J 4 bases, with 9 bases left between them. The sequenced part of the CDR3 DNA is TGTGCCATCAGTCCAGGGTCTAATCAGCCC. This gives the protein CAISPGSNQP. The complete CDR3 sequence is CAISPGSNQPQHF.

Turning to this clone: The sequence runs out 3 residues before the end of the CDR3; the remainder is reconstructed from the germline J gene. The chain has TRBV18 and TRBJ1-2; TRBD1 agrees at 9 bases. Germline V lookup: CDR1 KGHSH, CDR2 LQKENI. CDR3 length equals 15 residues. Partial CDR3 DNA: TGTGCCAGCTCACCACCTTGGGACAGGGTGTTAGGC. It translates to CASSPPWDRVLG. The CDR3 as a whole reads CASSPPWDRVLGYTF.

Many counts were recorded for this clone. From the germline J gene comes the end of the CDR3, since the read stops 3 residues before it. V usage is TRBV12-3 or TRBV12-4 and J usage is TRBJ2-7, with 7 bases that match TRBD1. V was clipped by 1 base and J by 6 bases; unmatched bases: 3. This CDR3 has 13 residues. The sequenced CDR3 bases are TGTGCCAGCAGTTTAGGAACAGGGGCCGAG. This codes for CASSLGTGAE. The entire CDR3 sequence reads CASSLGTGAEQYF.

This clone was seen a handful of times. The read gets to within 3 residues of the CDR3 end, and the germline J gene fills in the rest. The gene calls are TRBV18 and TRBJ2-4, with D maybe TRBD2 (6 bases). Germline V gene sequence: CDR1 KGHSH, CDR2 LQKENI. The CDR3 runs 17 residues. CDR3 in amino acids: CASSPPGSGLTNYGQYF. The sequenced CDR3 bases are TGTGCCAGCTCACCACCCGGGAGCGGCTTAACTAACTATGGT.

There are many counts of this clone. Read coverage stops 3 residues before the CDR3 terminus; the germline J gene supplies the remainder. The V gene is TRBV11-2, the J gene TRBJ1-1, with unresolved D. Trimming left V 3 bases short and J 5 bases short, with 4 bases between. The CDR3 contains 11 residues. The germline V gene has CDR1 SGHAT and CDR2 FQNNGV. CDR3 bases read: TGTGCCAGCAGCTTGTCTACTGAA. As protein: CASSLSTE. The CDR3 reads in full as CASSLSTEAFF.

The table lists this clone with many counts. The read finishes 3 residues shy of the CDR3 end, and the germline J gene is used to complete it. The chain joins TRBV10-3 to TRBJ2-5; maybe TRBD1 (6 bases). CDR3 length equals 13 residues. V shed 6 bases and J shed 1 base, with 9 bases lying between them. Germline loops: CDR1 ENHRY, CDR2 SYGVKD. Here the CDR3 reads CAISRQAQETQYF. The sequenced CDR3 bases are TGTGCCATCAGCCGACAGGCCCAAGAGACC.

This clone was recorded many times. The read halts 3 residues ahead of the CDR3 end, with the missing end drawn from the germline J gene. The chain recombines TRBV7-2 with TRBJ2-2; TRBD1 aligns across 9 bases. Losses at the gene ends were 7 bases for V and 6 bases for J; bases not matched to a gene: 9. The CDR3 totals 15 residues. Germline CDR1 reads SGHTA; CDR2 reads FQGNSA. The CDR3 bases that were read are TGTGCCAGCAAATTGTGGACAGGGGAAGCCGGGGAG. Its translation: CASKLWTGEAGE. The entire CDR3 sequence reads CASKLWTGEAGELFF.

This clone was seen ten or more times. The read terminates 3 residues before the CDR3 end, so the remaining end is supplied by the germline J gene. This chain joins TRBV20-1 and TRBJ2-7; TRBD2 aligns across 7 bases. Germline CDR1 reads DFQATT; CDR2 reads SNEGSKA (reference sequence). V dropped 0 bases and J dropped 2; count of bases not matched to a gene: 10. The length of the CDR3 is 16 residues. The sequenced part of the CDR3 DNA is TGCAGTGCTAGAGATCTTACCGGGGGGTCCCCCTACGAG. This codes for CSARDLTGGSPYE. The whole CDR3 protein is CSARDLTGGSPYEQYF.

In this sample, this clone turned up many times. The CDR3 end falls 3 residues outside the read, so it is completed with the germline J gene. This chain links TRBV7-9 with TRBJ2-5, with D tentatively TRBD2 (6 bases). Germline-derived CDR1 and CDR2 are SEHNR and FQNEAQ (reference sequence). The CDR3 covers 14 residues. Trimming removed 0 bases from V and 4 bases from J, with 9 bases in between. CDR3 amino acids: CASSLARGLETQYF. CDR3 DNA, as far as it was read: TGTGCCAGCAGCTTAGCCCGGGGACTAGAGACC.

This clone occurred many times. The CDR3 bases that were read are TGTGCCAGCAGCTTAGTAGCGGGGCCATACAATGAG. The encoded protein is CASSLVAGPYNE. The CDR3 in full is CASSLVAGPYNEQFF. The chain uses TRBV7-6 and TRBJ2-1; the match to TRBD2 covers 8 bases. The observed sequence ends 3 residues before the CDR3 terminus, with the missing tail filled in from the germline J gene. Germline V gene data show CDR1 as SGHVS and CDR2 as FNYEAQ. The CDR3 extends over 15 amino acids. The V and J ends lost 1 base and 4 bases, in that order; junction bases with no gene match: 3.

This clone was counted ten times or more. The read terminates 3 residues before the CDR3 end, so the remaining end is supplied by the germline J gene. The chain recombines TRBV30 with TRBJ1-4; TRBD1 aligns across 7 bases. The CDR3 covers 14 residues. Germline V gene data show CDR1 as GTSNPN and CDR2 as SVGIG (reference sequence). V shed 3 bases, J shed 4 bases, and the junction held 5 bases outside the gene matches. CDR3 residues: CAWRDGTVNEKLFF. Incomplete CDR3 DNA: TGTGCCTGGAGGGACGGGACAGTTAATGAAAAA. Together with reference TRBV30 and TRBJ1-4, the CDR3 gives the full variable domain: SQTIHQWPATLVQPVGSPLSLECTVEGTSNPNLYWYRQAAGRGLQLLFYSVGIGQISSEVPQNLSASRPQDRQFILSSKKLLLSDSGFYLCAWRDGTVNEKLFFGSGTQLSVL.

Worth noting for this clone: Coverage ceases 3 residues before the CDR3 finishes, and the germline J gene fills in the end. The V call is TRBV6-2 or TRBV6-3, the J call TRBJ1-2; a weak D match, TRBD1 (5 bases). This CDR3 comprises 15 residues. Germline values: CDR1 MNHEY, CDR2 SVGEGT. CDR3: CASSFGTSDTDTYTF. The CDR3 bases that were read are TGTGCCAGCAGTTTCGGGACTAGCGACACAGATACC.

This clone was seen at least ten times. CDR3: CASWTGGFLSNEQFF. The CDR3 DNA, read in part, is TGCGCCAGTTGGACAGGGGGATTCCTTTCCAATGAG. The V gene is TRBV10-2, the J gene TRBJ2-1; 10 bases agree with TRBD1. The CDR3 goes on 3 residues after the read ends, and that part is filled in from the germline J gene. The CDR3 covers 15 residues. Germline loops: CDR1 WSHSY, CDR2 SAAADI. Trimming removed 9 bases from V and 6 bases from J; junction bases left unmatched: 11.

This clone was observed many times. From the germline J gene comes the end of the CDR3, since the read stops 3 residues before it. This chain connects TRBV6-2 or TRBV6-3 to TRBJ1-2; D not resolved. The CDR3 covers 12 residues. Deletions cut 7 bases from V and 5 bases from J, with 11 bases between. Germline loops: CDR1 MNHEY, CDR2 SVGEGT. Partial CDR3 DNA: TGTGCCAGCAATCCAGCGGGGTATGGC. It encodes CASNPAGYG. The complete CDR3 protein is CASNPAGYGYTF.

There are many counts of this clone. The CDR3 is cut off 3 residues early in the read; its end comes from the germline J gene. The chain couples TRBV11-2 to TRBJ2-5; 9 bases line up with TRBD2. CDR1 and CDR2 (germline): SGHAT, FQNNGV. The J segment lost 4 bases and the V segment lost 1 base, leaving 4 bases of the junction unmatched. This CDR3 spans 15 amino acids. CDR3 in amino acids: CASSLGAGGRETQYF. The covered CDR3 bases are TGTGCCAGCAGCTTAGGGGCGGGGGGGCGAGAGACC.

This clone was detected many times. CDR3 bases read: TGTGCCTGGACCGTAGGGGCCATTAATTCACCC. The encoded protein is CAWTVGAINSP. From start to end, the CDR3 is CAWTVGAINSPLHF. V is TRBV30 and J is TRBJ1-6; TRBD1 might be the D (5 bases). The read comes to an end 3 residues before the CDR3 does, leaving the germline J gene to fill in the end. This CDR3 comprises 14 residues. Germline assignment: CDR1 GTSNPN and CDR2 SVGIG (reference sequence). V lost 4 bases, J lost 6 bases, and 13 bases lay in between.

This clone was detected many times. The read terminates 3 residues before the CDR3 end, so the remaining end is supplied by the germline J gene. The chain joins TRBV2 to TRBJ2-5; 8 nucleotides align to TRBD1. The V and J ends lost 7 bases and 2 bases, in that order; junction bases with no gene match: 9. This CDR3 contains 15 residues. CDR1 and CDR2 from the germline V gene are SNHLY and FYNNEI. The CDR3 here is CASKYSGTGQETQYF. CDR3 bases read: TGTGCCAGCAAGTACTCCGGGACAGGACAAGAGACC. The whole variable domain, filled in from reference TRBV2 and TRBJ2-5, reads EPEVTQTPSHQVTQMGQEVILRCVPISNHLYFYWYRQILGQKVEFLVSFYNNEISEKSEIFDDQFSVERPDGSNFTLKIRSTKLEDSAMYFCASKYSGTGQETQYFGPGTRLLVL.

In this sample, this clone turned up many times. From the germline J gene comes the end of the CDR3, since the read stops 3 residues before it. The gene calls are TRBV4-1 and TRBJ2-2; D remains unclear. The CDR3 runs 13 residues. Germline V gene data show CDR1 as MGHRA and CDR2 as YSYEKL. Trimming removed 6 bases from V and 1 base from J, with 6 bases in between. Partial CDR3 DNA: TGCGCCAGCAGTCGGGTGAACACCGGGGAG. Protein: CASSRVNTGE. The whole CDR3 sequence is CASSRVNTGELFF.

This clone was observed at least ten times. The CDR3 extends 3 residues past the end of the read, so its final part is completed from the germline J gene. The V and J genes are TRBV7-8 and TRBJ2-3, with 10 nucleotides matching TRBD2. The germline gives CDR1 SGHVS, CDR2 FQNEAQ. Trimming removed 5 bases from V and 6 bases from J; junction bases left unmatched: 14. CDR3 length equals 17 residues. The CDR3 bases that were read are TGTGCCAGCAGCCCATCACTAGCGGGGAACCCCCGGGATACG. Amino acids: CASSPSLAGNPRDT. The complete CDR3 reads CASSPSLAGNPRDTQYF.

Incomplete CDR3 DNA: TGTGCCAGCTCACCTGCTAGAGGTATATCCTACAATGAC. It encodes CASSPARGISYND. The entire CDR3 sequence reads CASSPARGISYNDYTF. The V and J genes are TRBV18 and TRBJ1-2; no clear D. The CDR3 end falls 3 residues outside the read, so it is completed with the germline J gene. Germline V lookup: CDR1 KGHSH, CDR2 LQKENI. This CDR3 comprises 16 residues.

This clone was counted ten times or more. The sequenced fragment ends 3 residues before the CDR3 boundary, so the rest is inferred from the germline J gene. The chain employs TRBV6-1 and TRBJ2-5; the D call may be TRBD1 or TRBD2 (6 bases each). Germline values: CDR1 MNHNS, CDR2 SASEGT. The CDR3 consists of 16 residues. Trimming removed 2 bases from V and 5 bases from J, with 18 bases in between. CDR3 DNA, as far as it was read: TGTGCCAGCAGTGAAAGGAGGGGTCAGGGGAAGGAGACC. As protein: CASSERRGQGKET. The whole CDR3 reads CASSERRGQGKETQYF.

There are many counts of this clone. Sequencing ends 3 residues short of the CDR3 end; the germline J gene provides the rest. The chain couples TRBV6-2 or TRBV6-3 to TRBJ2-5, with a weak D call TRBD2 (5 bases). The V gene lost 0 bases and the J gene lost 5 bases, with 10 bases spanning the gap. CDR1 is MNHEY, CDR2 SVGEGT, per germline. This CDR3 comprises 14 residues. Incomplete CDR3 DNA: TGTGCCAGCAGTTACTCAGGTAGCGTGGAGACC. This encodes CASSYSGSVET. From start to end, the CDR3 is CASSYSGSVETQYF.

In this sample, this clone turned up many times. The sequenced fragment ends 3 residues before the CDR3 boundary, so the rest is inferred from the germline J gene. J is TRBJ2-1 and V is TRBV20-1; perhaps TRBD1 as D (6 bases). Trimming cost V 6 bases and J 7 bases, with 10 bases left between them. CDR3 size: 11 residues. Germline V gene lookup returns CDR1 DFQATT and CDR2 SNEGSKA (reference sequence). CDR3 DNA, as far as it was read: TGCAGTGCGCCCCAGGGGAATGAG. It encodes CSAPQGNE. The CDR3 reads in full as CSAPQGNEQFF.

This clone was seen many times. The read is 3 residues too short to cover the CDR3 end, so that end is filled in from the germline J gene. This chain connects TRBV12-5 to TRBJ1-5; 8 bases align to TRBD1. Germline-derived CDR1 and CDR2 are LGHNT and FRNRAP. Losses at the gene ends were 2 bases for V and 3 bases for J; bases not matched to a gene: 9. The CDR3 contains 17 residues. Incomplete CDR3 DNA: TGTGCTAGTGGTTTGATGTTGCAGGGGGCTTTCAATCAGCCC. It is translated as CASGLMLQGAFNQP. The entire CDR3 sequence reads CASGLMLQGAFNQPQHF.

This clone was seen many times. The CDR3 end lies 3 residues beyond the end of the read and is filled in from the germline J gene. The V and J genes are TRBV5-1 and TRBJ2-5, with 8 bases identical to TRBD2. Trimming removed 7 bases from V and 4 bases from J; junction bases left unmatched: 0. Germline V gives CDR1 SGHRS, CDR2 YFSETQ. CDR3 length: 11 amino acids. CDR3: CASRGGETQYF. The part of the CDR3 DNA that was read is TGCGCCAGCCGGGGGGGAGAGACC.